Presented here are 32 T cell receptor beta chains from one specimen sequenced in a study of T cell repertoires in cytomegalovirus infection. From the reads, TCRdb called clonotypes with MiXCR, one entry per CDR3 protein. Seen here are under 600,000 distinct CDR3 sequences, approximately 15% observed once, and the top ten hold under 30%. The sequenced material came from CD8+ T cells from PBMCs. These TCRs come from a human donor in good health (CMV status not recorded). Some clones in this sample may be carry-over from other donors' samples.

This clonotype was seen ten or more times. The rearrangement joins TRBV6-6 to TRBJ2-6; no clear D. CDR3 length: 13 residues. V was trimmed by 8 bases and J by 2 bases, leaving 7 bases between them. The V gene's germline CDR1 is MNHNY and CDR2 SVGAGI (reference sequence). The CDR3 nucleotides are TGTGCCAGCTTCGAGACTGGGGCCAACGTCCTGACTTTC. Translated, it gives CASFETGANVLTF.

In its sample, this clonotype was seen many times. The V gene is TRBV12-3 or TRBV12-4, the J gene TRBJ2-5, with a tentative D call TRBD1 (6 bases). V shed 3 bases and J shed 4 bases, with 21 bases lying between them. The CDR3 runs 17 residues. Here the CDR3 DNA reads TGTGCCAGCAGTTTTCTCCATGGGCCGACAGGAGGAGAGACCCAGTACTTC. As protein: CASSFLHGPTGGETQYF.

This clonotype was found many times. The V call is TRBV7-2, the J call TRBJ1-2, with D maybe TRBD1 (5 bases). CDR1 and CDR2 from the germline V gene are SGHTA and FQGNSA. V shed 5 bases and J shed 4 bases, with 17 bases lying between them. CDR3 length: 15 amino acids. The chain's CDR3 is CASSPPGAGFYGYTF. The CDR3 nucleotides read TGTGCCAGCAGCCCCCCTGGGGCAGGCTTCTATGGCTACACCTTC.

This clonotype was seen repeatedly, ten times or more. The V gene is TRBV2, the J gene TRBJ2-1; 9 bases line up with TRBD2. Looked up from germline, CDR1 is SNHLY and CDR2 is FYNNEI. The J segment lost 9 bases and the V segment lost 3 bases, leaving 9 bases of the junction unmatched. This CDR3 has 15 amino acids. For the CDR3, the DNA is TGTGCCAGCAGTGAGGCCCTAGCGGGGAGGAGTGAGCAGTTCTTC. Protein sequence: CASSEALAGRSEQFF.

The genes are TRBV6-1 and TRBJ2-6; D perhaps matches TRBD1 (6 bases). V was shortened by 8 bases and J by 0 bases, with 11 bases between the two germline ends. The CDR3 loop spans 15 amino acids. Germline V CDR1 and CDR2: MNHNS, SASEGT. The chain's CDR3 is CASGPDSSGANVLTF. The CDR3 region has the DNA TGTGCCAGCGGTCCGGACAGCTCTGGGGCCAACGTCCTGACTTTC.

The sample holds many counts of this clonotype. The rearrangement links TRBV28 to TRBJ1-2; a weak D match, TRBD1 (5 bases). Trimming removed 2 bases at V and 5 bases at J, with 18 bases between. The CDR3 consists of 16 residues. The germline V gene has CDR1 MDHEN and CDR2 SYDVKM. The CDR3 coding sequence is TGTGCCAGCAGTTTACTGCAGCGGGACCGCGTTTATGGCTACACCTTC. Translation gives CASSLLQRDRVYGYTF.

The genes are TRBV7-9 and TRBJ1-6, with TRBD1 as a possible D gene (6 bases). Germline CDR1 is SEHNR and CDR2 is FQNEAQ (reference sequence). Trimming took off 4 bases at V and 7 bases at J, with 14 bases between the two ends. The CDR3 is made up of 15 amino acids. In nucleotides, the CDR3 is TGTGCCAGCAGCTCCCGGGTGGGGGCGAATTCACCCCTCCACTTT. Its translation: CASSSRVGANSPLHF.

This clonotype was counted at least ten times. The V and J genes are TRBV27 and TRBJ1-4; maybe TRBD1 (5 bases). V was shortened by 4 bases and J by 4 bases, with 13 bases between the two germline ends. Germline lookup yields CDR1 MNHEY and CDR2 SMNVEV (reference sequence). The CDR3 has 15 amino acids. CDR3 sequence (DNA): TGTGCCAGCAGTTCCTTGGGAGGGGATAATGAAAAACTGTTTTTT. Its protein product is CASSSLGGDNEKLFF.

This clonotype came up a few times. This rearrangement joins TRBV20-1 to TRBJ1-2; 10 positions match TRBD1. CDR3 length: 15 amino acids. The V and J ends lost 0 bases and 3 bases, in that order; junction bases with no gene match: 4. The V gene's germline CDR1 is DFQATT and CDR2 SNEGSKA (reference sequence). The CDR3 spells CSARDLDRGDYGYTF. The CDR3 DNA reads TGCAGTGCTAGAGATCTGGACAGGGGGGACTATGGCTACACCTTC.

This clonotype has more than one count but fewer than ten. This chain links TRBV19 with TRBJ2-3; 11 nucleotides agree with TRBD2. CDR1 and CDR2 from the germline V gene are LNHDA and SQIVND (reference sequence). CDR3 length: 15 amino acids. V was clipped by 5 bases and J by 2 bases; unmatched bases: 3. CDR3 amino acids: CASSVAGGHTDTQYF. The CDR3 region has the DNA TGTGCCAGTAGTGTAGCGGGGGGGCACACAGATACGCAGTATTTT.

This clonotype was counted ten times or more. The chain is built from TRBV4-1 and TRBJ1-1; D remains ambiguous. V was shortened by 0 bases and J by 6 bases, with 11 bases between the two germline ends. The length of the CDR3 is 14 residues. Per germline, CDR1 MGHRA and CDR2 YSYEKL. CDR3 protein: CASSQDLAFAEAFF. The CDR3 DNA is TGCGCCAGCAGCCAAGATTTGGCGTTCGCTGAAGCTTTCTTT.

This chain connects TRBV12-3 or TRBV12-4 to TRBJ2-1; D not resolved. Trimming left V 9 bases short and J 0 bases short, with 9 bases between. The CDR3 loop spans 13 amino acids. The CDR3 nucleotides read TGTGCCAGTCTGCCGAGCTCCTACAATGAGCAGTTCTTC. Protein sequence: CASLPSSYNEQFF.

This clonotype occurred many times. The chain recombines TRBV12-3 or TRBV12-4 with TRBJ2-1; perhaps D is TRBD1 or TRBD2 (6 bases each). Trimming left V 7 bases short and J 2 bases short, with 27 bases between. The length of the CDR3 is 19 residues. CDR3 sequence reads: CASTTANGGVGRTYNEQFF. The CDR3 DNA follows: TGTGCCAGCACCACGGCGAACGGGGGCGTCGGGCGCACCTACAATGAGCAGTTCTTC.

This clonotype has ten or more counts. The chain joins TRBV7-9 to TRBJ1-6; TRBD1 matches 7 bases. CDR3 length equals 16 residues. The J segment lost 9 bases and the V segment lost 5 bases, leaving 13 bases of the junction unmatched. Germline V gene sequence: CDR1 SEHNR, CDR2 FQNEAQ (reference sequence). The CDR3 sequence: CASSTTGTAPFSPLHF. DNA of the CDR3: TGTGCCAGCAGCACCACCGGGACAGCCCCCTTTTCACCCCTCCACTTT.

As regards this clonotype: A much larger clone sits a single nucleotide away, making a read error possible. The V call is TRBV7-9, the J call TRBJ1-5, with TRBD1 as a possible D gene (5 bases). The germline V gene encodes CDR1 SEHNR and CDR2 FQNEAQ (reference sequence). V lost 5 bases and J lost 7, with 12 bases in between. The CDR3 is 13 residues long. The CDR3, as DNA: TGTGCCAGCAGCGACGACTGGGGCCAGCCCCAGCATTTT. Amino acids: CASSDDWGQPQHF.

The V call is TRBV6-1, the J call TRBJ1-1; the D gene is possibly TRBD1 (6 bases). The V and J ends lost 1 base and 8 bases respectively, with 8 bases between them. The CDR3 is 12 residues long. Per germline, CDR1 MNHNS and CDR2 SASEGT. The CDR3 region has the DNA TGTGCCAGCAGTGAAGGGGGGCAGGAAGCTTTCTTT. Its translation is CASSEGGQEAFF.

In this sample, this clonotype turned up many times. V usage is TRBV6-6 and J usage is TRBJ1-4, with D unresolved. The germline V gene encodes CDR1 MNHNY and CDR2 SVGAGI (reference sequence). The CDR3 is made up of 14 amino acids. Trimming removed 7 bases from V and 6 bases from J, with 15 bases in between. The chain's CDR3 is CASINLHEDEKLFF. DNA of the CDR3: TGTGCCAGCATTAATCTCCACGAGGATGAAAAACTGTTTTTT.

The CDR3 protein is CATSREGTGGSSGNTIYF. CDR3 coding DNA: TGTGCCACCAGCAGAGAAGGGACAGGGGGAAGCTCTGGAAACACCATATATTTT. This sequence joins TRBV15 and TRBJ1-3, with 11 bases aligning to TRBD1. With V trimmed by 0 bases and J by 0 bases, 4 bases remained unmatched. This CDR3 spans 18 amino acids. The germline V gene encodes CDR1 LNHNV and CDR2 YYDKDF (reference sequence). Based on the CDR3 plus reference TRBV15 and TRBJ1-3, the full variable domain is DAMVIQNPRYQVTQFGKPVTLSCSQTLNHNVMYWYQQKSSQAPKLLFHYYDKDFNNEADTPDNFQSRRPNTSFCFLDIRSPGLGDTAMYLCATSREGTGGSSGNTIYFGEGSWLTVV.

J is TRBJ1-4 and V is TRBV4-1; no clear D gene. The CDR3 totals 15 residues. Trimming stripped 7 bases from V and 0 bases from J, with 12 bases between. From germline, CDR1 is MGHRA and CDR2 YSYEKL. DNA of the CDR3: TGCGCCAGCACCCCATCGGAAACAACTAATGAAAAACTGTTTTTT. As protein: CASTPSETTNEKLFF.

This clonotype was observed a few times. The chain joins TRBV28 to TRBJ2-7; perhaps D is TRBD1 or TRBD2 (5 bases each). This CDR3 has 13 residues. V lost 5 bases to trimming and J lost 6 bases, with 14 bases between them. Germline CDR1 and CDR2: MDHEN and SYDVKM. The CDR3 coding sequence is TGTGCCAGCAGTCCGGGACCCCTCGTCGAGCAGTACTTC. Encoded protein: CASSPGPLVEQYF.

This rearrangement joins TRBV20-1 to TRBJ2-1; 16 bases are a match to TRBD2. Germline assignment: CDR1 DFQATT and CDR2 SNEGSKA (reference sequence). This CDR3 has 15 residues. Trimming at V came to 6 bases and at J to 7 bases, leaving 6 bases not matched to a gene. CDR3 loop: CSAKGTSGRGNEQFF. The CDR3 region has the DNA TGCAGTGCCAAGGGGACTAGCGGGAGGGGGAATGAGCAGTTCTTC.

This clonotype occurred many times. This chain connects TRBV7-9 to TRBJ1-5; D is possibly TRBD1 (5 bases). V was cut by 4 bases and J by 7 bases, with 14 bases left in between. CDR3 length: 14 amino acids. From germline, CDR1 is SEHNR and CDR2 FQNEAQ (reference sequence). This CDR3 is CASSSGGTDQPQHF. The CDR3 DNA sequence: TGTGCCAGCAGCTCTGGAGGGACCGACCAGCCCCAGCATTTT.

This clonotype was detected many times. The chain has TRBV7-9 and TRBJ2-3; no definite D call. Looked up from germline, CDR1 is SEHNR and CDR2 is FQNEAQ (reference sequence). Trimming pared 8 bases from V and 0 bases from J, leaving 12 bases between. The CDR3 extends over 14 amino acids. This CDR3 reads CASRGRQSTDTQYF. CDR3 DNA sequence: TGTGCCAGCCGAGGAAGGCAGAGCACAGATACGCAGTATTTT.

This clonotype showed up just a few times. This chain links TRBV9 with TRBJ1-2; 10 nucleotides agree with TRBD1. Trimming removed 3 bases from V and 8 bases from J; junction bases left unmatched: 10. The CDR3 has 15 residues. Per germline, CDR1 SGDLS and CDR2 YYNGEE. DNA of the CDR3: TGTGCCAGCAGCGCAATCCGGGACAGGGGCTACGGCTACACCTTC. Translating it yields CASSAIRDRGYGYTF.

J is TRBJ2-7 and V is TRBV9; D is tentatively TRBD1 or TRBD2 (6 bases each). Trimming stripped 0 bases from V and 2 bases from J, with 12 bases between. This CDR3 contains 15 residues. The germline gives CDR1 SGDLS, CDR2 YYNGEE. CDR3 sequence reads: CASSVEGGSAYEQYF. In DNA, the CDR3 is TGTGCCAGCAGCGTAGAGGGGGGATCCGCCTACGAGCAGTACTTC.

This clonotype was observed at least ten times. CDR3 sequence reads: CASSFGDTNTGELFF. In nucleotides, the CDR3 is TGTGCCAGCAGCTTCGGGGACACGAACACCGGGGAGCTGTTTTTT. The chain has TRBV7-9 and TRBJ2-2, with D possibly TRBD1 on 6 matching bases. Germline V lookup: CDR1 SEHNR, CDR2 FQNEAQ (reference sequence). V lost 3 bases, J lost 0 bases, and 8 bases lay in between. CDR3 length equals 15 residues. The entire variable domain, with the rest obtained from reference TRBV7-9 and TRBJ2-2, is as follows: DTGVSQNPRHKITKRGQNVTFRCDPISEHNRLYWYRQTLGQGPEFLTYFQNEAQLEKSRLLSDRFSAERPKGSFSTLEIQRTEQGDSAMYLCASSFGDTNTGELFFGEGSRLTVL.

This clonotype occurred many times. CDR3 amino acids: CASTPGGSEAFF. CDR3 coding DNA: TGTGCCAGCACCCCGGGGGGGTCTGAAGCTTTCTTT. The chain carries TRBV7-9 and TRBJ1-1, with D maybe TRBD1 (5 bases). Germline V lookup: CDR1 SEHNR, CDR2 FQNEAQ (reference sequence). CDR3 length: 12 residues. V was shortened by 7 bases and J by 6 bases, with 12 bases between the two germline ends.

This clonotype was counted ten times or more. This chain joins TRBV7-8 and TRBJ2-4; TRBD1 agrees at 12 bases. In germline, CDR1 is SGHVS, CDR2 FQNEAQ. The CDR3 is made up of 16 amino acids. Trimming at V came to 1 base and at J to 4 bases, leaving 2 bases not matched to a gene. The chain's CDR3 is CASSLGDRGLKNIQYF. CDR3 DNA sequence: TGTGCCAGCAGCTTAGGGGACAGGGGGCTGAAAAACATTCAGTACTTC. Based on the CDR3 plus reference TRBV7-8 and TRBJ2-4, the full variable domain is GAGVSQSPRYKVAKRGQDVALRCDPISGHVSLFWYQQALGQGPEFLTYFQNEAQLDKSGLPSDRFFAERPEGSVSTLKIQRTQQEDSAVYLCASSLGDRGLKNIQYFGAGTRLSVL.

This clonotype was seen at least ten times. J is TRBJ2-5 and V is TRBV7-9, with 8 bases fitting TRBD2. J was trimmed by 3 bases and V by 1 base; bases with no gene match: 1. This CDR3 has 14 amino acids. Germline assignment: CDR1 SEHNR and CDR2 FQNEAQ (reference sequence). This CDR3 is CASSLGGGKETQYF. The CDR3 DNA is TGTGCCAGCAGCTTAGGCGGGGGGAAAGAGACCCAGTACTTC. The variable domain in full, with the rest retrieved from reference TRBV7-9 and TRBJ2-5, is DTGVSQNPRHKITKRGQNVTFRCDPISEHNRLYWYRQTLGQGPEFLTYFQNEAQLEKSRLLSDRFSAERPKGSFSTLEIQRTEQGDSAMYLCASSLGGGKETQYFGPGTRLLVL.

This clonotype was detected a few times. CDR3 DNA sequence: TGTGCCTGGAATTTAGGGGAGATCCCACGCTCCAATGAGCAGTTCTTC. It codes for CAWNLGEIPRSNEQFF. The V gene is TRBV30, the J gene TRBJ2-1, with D possibly called TRBD1 or TRBD2 (5 bases each). The CDR3 covers 16 residues. Trimming pared 4 bases from V and 6 bases from J, leaving 22 bases between. Germline loops: CDR1 GTSNPN, CDR2 SVGIG (reference sequence). The full variable domain, completed using reference TRBV30 and TRBJ2-1, is SQTIHQWPATLVQPVGSPLSLECTVEGTSNPNLYWYRQAAGRGLQLLFYSVGIGQISSEVPQNLSASRPQDRQFILSSKKLLLSDSGFYLCAWNLGEIPRSNEQFFGPGTRLTVL.

Here the CDR3 DNA reads TGTGCCAGCATCACCGGTAGCGGGAGGGCCCCCGGTGAGCAGTTCTTC. Translation gives CASITGSGRAPGEQFF. The genes are TRBV27 and TRBJ2-1; 11 positions agree with TRBD2. The CDR3 is 16 amino acids. Germline loops: CDR1 MNHEY, CDR2 SMNVEV (reference sequence). V was pared by 7 bases and J by 9 bases, with 14 bases of the junction left unmatched.

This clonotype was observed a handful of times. DNA for the CDR3: TGTGCCAGCAGCTTACCGGTAACGGGAAGCAGCACAGATACGCAGTATTTT. Its translation is CASSLPVTGSSTDTQYF. This sequence joins TRBV7-9 and TRBJ2-3; tentative D call: TRBD2 (5 bases). This CDR3 contains 17 residues. Trimming stripped 2 bases from V and 0 bases from J, with 15 bases between. Germline loops: CDR1 SEHNR, CDR2 FQNEAQ (reference sequence).